A single sample is the source of the 12 T cell receptor beta chains below, sequenced in a study of blood T cell repertoires in COVID-19. The method was immunoSEQ multiplex PCR; TCRdb's version includes in-frame clones alone and lacks a portion of them. This table has 90,000 to 100,000 clones, 75% to 90% appearing once. Source material: peripheral blood. The source of these receptors is a man older than 75 with acute or convalescent COVID-19.

The chain recombines TRBV27 with TRBJ1-6; D possibly corresponds to TRBD1 (6 bases). Germline CDR1 reads MNHEY; CDR2 reads SMNVEV (reference sequence). Trimming pared 7 bases from V and 10 bases from J, leaving 23 bases between. This CDR3 is built from 16 residues. The CDR3 spells CASTPGVGGRRSPLHF. The CDR3 DNA reads TGTGCCAGCACCCCAGGGGTCGGCGGACGGCGATCACCCCTCCACTTT.

The chain links TRBV6-6 to TRBJ1-3, with D perhaps TRBD1 (5 bases). Trimming cost V 2 bases and J 4 bases, with 12 bases left between them. The CDR3 contains 15 residues. The germline V gene has CDR1 MNHNY and CDR2 SVGAGI (reference sequence). The CDR3 protein is CASSYGMGGGNTIYF. DNA of the CDR3: TGTGCCAGCAGTTACGGCATGGGGGGAGGAAACACCATATATTTT.

This rearrangement joins TRBV11-1 to TRBJ2-1; the match to TRBD2 covers 13 bases. The V and J ends lost 5 bases and 5 bases, in that order; junction bases with no gene match: 3. The CDR3 runs 15 residues. The V gene's germline CDR1 is SGHAT and CDR2 FQDESV (reference sequence). The CDR3 protein is CASSRTSGSDNEQFF. As DNA, the CDR3 is TGTGCCAGCAGCCGGACTAGCGGGAGTGACAATGAGCAGTTCTTC.

This clone was counted a few times. The genes are TRBV21-1 and TRBJ2-3; no check of the table's D call, TRBD2, against the DNA was made. TRBV21-1 is assigned pseudogene status. The CDR3 consists of 19 residues. The CDR3 DNA is TGTGCCAGCAGCAAAGCGCTTTCTGCTAGCGGGAAGGGAACAGATACGCAGTATTTT. Its translation: CASSKALSASGKGTDTQYF.

This sequence joins TRBV7-9 and TRBJ1-2, with 7 bases lining up with TRBD1. The CDR3 loop spans 14 amino acids. The V and J ends lost 3 bases and 8 bases, in that order; junction bases with no gene match: 9. Germline CDR1 is SEHNR and CDR2 is FQNEAQ (reference sequence). CDR3 bases: TGTGCCAGCAGCTTTGGACGACAGGGTATAGGCTACACCTTC. This encodes CASSFGRQGIGYTF.

The chain couples TRBV5-5 to TRBJ2-7; 12 bases agree with TRBD1. CDR1 is SGHKS, CDR2 YYEKEE, per germline (reference sequence). The J segment lost 4 bases and the V segment lost 1 base, leaving 12 bases of the junction unmatched. The CDR3 contains 18 residues. The DNA of the CDR3 is TGTGCCAGCAGCTTGCATGAACCGGGACAGGGGGCCATATACGAGCAGTACTTC. This gives the protein CASSLHEPGQGAIYEQYF.

This chain joins TRBV4-3 and TRBJ2-1; 12 bases are shared with TRBD2. Germline loops: CDR1 LGHNA, CDR2 YSLEER. The CDR3 is 16 amino acids. Trimming cost V 0 bases and J 4 bases; bases outside gene matches: 1. CDR3 coding DNA: TGCGCCAGCAGCCAAGAGACTAGCGGGAGATACAATGAGCAGTTCTTC. Amino acid sequence: CASSQETSGRYNEQFF.

This chain uses TRBV30 with TRBJ2-7; D is perhaps TRBD2 (5 bases). The CDR3 sequence is 13 residues long. Trimming took off 1 base at V and 6 bases at J, with 13 bases between the two ends. CDR1 GTSNPN and CDR2 SVGIG come from the germline V gene (reference sequence). The CDR3 here is CAWSAVSGSEQYF. The CDR3 coding sequence is TGTGCCTGGAGTGCGGTTTCGGGGAGCGAGCAGTACTTC.

The rearrangement uses TRBV10-3 and TRBJ1-5; 7 nucleotides match TRBD1. V lost 5 bases and J lost 0; bases outside the gene matches: 4. The CDR3 loop spans 15 amino acids. Germline CDR1 is ENHRY and CDR2 is SYGVKD. The CDR3: CAISPGQLSNQPQHF. DNA of the CDR3: TGTGCCATCAGTCCGGGACAGCTTAGCAATCAGCCCCAGCATTTT.

The chain has TRBV7-6 and TRBJ2-1; D ambiguous. Trimming shortened V by 5 bases and J by 6 bases, and 8 bases separated the two germline ends. CDR1 and CDR2 from the germline V gene are SGHVS and FNYEAQ. The CDR3 contains 12 residues. CDR3 sequence reads: CASSPSPNEQFF. The DNA of the CDR3 is TGTGCCAGCAGCCCCTCCCCCAATGAGCAGTTCTTC.

This chain connects TRBV7-2 to TRBJ2-4, with 8 nucleotides matching TRBD2. The CDR3 spans 18 residues. The trim removed 6 bases at V and 1 base at J, leaving 14 bases unmatched. CDR1 is SGHTA and CDR2 is FQGNSA in the germline V gene. CDR3 in DNA: TGTGCCAGCAGTCGATACCTACGCGGGAGGACCGCCAAAAACATTCAGTACTTC. Amino acid sequence: CASSRYLRGRTAKNIQYF.

The V call is TRBV3-1 (or the pseudogene TRBV3-2), the J call TRBJ2-7; D is possibly TRBD1 (6 bases). V was cut by 3 bases and J by 0 bases, with 9 bases left in between. The length of the CDR3 is 14 residues. Germline CDR1 reads LGHDT; CDR2 reads YNNKEL (reference sequence). The CDR3 spells CASSQNRVSYEQYF. The CDR3 DNA is TGTGCCAGCAGCCAGAACAGGGTCTCCTACGAGCAGTACTTC.